This TCR beta chain stems from a study of cytomegalovirus exposure and HLA in healthy donors. Study-level background: One earlier analysis, a look at around 180 million T cells, found some 120 million unique TCR beta sequences.

On this clone: Its antigen is not identified.

Primers included in the PCR were 60 Vbeta and 13 Jbeta primers. Data came from immunoSEQ multiplex PCR; TCRdb stores just in-frame clones and leaves some out. The table shows about 55,000 clones, with roughly 80% occurring only once. Germline lookup yields CDR1 SGHTA and CDR2 FQGNSA. Between the trimmed V and J ends, which lost 4 bases and 4 bases, there was a span of 17 bases. The CDR3 contains 15 residues. Regarding the study as a whole: Confirmation in vitro established that a few CMV-associated chains were specific for CMV antigens. Common viral pathogens (according to a later analysis) appeared linked to several of the most significant clusters. A later analysis found most CMV-associated TCR beta chains apparently HLA-restricted.

The TCR was taken from a man aged 25 to 40 in good health and CMV-seronegative. The rearrangement uses TRBV7-2 and TRBJ2-7; D is unclear. Sequencing was performed on PBMCs. Here the CDR3 DNA reads TGTGCCAGCAGCTGGCTCTCGGAGAATGGATACGAGCAGTACTTC. Protein sequence: CASSWLSENGYEQYF.